The 2 T cell receptor beta chains below were found in one sample sequenced in a study of blood T cell repertoires in COVID-19. Generated by immunoSEQ multiplex PCR, the TCRdb table keeps only in-frame clones and is missing some. The data show around 250,000 clones, around 85% seen once. Sequencing used peripheral blood. The receptors here all came from a man aged 45-65 years with active or convalescent COVID-19.

The chain employs TRBV28 and TRBJ1-6, with D unclear. The CDR3 is made up of 14 amino acids. Germline CDR1 MDHEN, CDR2 SYDVKM. V lost 4 bases and J 4 bases, leaving 8 bases between the germline ends. The CDR3 here is CASSSGPYNSPLHF. The DNA of the CDR3 is TGTGCCAGCAGTTCTGGGCCTTATAATTCACCCCTCCACTTT.

This rearrangement joins TRBV13 to TRBJ1-1; 7 bases line up with TRBD1. This CDR3 has 14 residues. CDR1 PRHDT and CDR2 FYEKMQ come from the germline V gene (reference sequence). V dropped 5 bases and J dropped 5; count of bases not matched to a gene: 8. CDR3 bases: TGTGCCAGCAGCCCCTCCCAACAGGGGACTGAAGCTTTCTTT. This gives the protein CASSPSQQGTEAFF.